A single sample gave rise to the 31 T cell receptor beta chains below, sequenced in a study of monozygotic twins with inflammatory bowel disease. TCRdb reprocessed the 5' RACE reads; each CDR3 protein has one entry and no DNA is given. The record lists some 160,000 distinct CDR3 sequences, of which the ten most abundant hold around 6.8%. Source material: blood. The receptors come from a human donor with ulcerative colitis or Crohn's disease, or a healthy co-twin of an affected twin (not recorded which).

The J gene is TRBJ2-4, the V gene TRBV20-1; without DNA, the TCRdb call of TRBD2 cannot be checked. Germline V CDR1 and CDR2: DFQATT, SNEGSKA (reference sequence). This CDR3 has 14 amino acids. The CDR3 reads CSASTSGGGNIQYF.

The CDR3 here is CASARGRASGGYTF. The rearrangement links TRBV5-6 to TRBJ1-2. The CDR3 is 14 amino acids. CDR1 is SGHDT and CDR2 is YYEEEE in the germline V gene.

The rearrangement uses TRBV5-4 and TRBJ1-6; the TRBD1 assignment by TCRdb is unverifiable without DNA. The CDR3 is 13 amino acids. CDR1 and CDR2 from the germline V gene are SGHNT and YYREEE (reference sequence). CDR3 sequence reads: CASSFVGESPLHF.

CDR3 residues: CSARDGLGGVYNEQFF. This chain uses TRBV20-1 with TRBJ2-1. The CDR3 length is 16 residues. From germline, CDR1 is DFQATT and CDR2 SNEGSKA (reference sequence).

The chain has TRBV12-3 or TRBV12-4 and TRBJ2-1; the TRBD1 assignment by TCRdb is unverifiable without DNA. CDR3 length: 12 residues. CDR3 in amino acids: CASSPGGYEQFF.

The chain carries TRBV27 and TRBJ2-7; TCRdb returns TRBD1, unconfirmable since there is no DNA. CDR1 MNHEY and CDR2 SMNVEV come from the germline V gene (reference sequence). This CDR3 region has 14 residues. The CDR3 spells CASSLGQGVYEQYF.

The chain employs TRBV3-1 and TRBJ1-2. The CDR3 is 14 residues long. The germline V gene has CDR1 LGHDT and CDR2 YNNKEL (reference sequence). This CDR3 is CASSRSGLRFGYTF. The full variable domain, with the rest looked up from reference TRBV3-1 and TRBJ1-2, is DTAVSQTPKYLVTQMGNDKSIKCEQNLGHDTMYWYKQDSKKFLKIMFSYNNKELIINETVPNRFSPKSPDKAHLNLHINSLELGDSAVYFCASSRSGLRFGYTFGSGTRLTVV.

This chain links TRBV29-1 with TRBJ2-7; TCRdb's D call of TRBD1 is untestable without DNA. This CDR3 region has 16 residues. CDR1 is SQVTM and CDR2 is ANQGSEA in the germline V gene. The CDR3 region is CSVRDLSAGDLYEQYF.

V gene TRBV19 combines with J gene TRBJ2-3; TCRdb picks TRBD2, but there is no DNA to check that call. CDR3 size: 17 residues. Germline V gene sequence: CDR1 LNHDA, CDR2 SQIVND (reference sequence). The CDR3 loop is CASSRGLAGGGTDTQYF. Looking up the rest from reference TRBV19 and TRBJ2-3 gives the full variable domain: DGGITQSPKYLFRKEGQNVTLSCEQNLNHDAMYWYRQDPGQGLRLIYYSQIVNDFQKGDIAEGYSVSREKKESFPLTVTSAQKNPTAFYLCASSRGLAGGGTDTQYFGPGTRLTVL.

The chain joins TRBV7-2 to TRBJ1-5. The CDR3 covers 14 residues. Germline V gives CDR1 SGHTA, CDR2 FQGNSA. The CDR3 protein is CASSREGGNQPQHF.

The V call is TRBV9, the J call TRBJ1-4; TCRdb picks TRBD1, but there is no DNA to check that call. Looked up from germline, CDR1 is SGDLS and CDR2 is YYNGEE. The CDR3 is 15 residues long. The CDR3 reads CASSERGATNEKLFF. Based on the CDR3 plus reference TRBV9 and TRBJ1-4, the full variable domain is DSGVTQTPKHLITATGQRVTLRCSPRSGDLSVYWYQQSLDQGLQFLIQYYNGEERAKGNILERFSAQQFPDLHSELNLSSLELGDSALYFCASSERGATNEKLFFGSGTQLSVL.

The rearrangement links TRBV20-1 to TRBJ2-2; TCRdb names TRBD1, which stays unverified in the absence of DNA. CDR3 length equals 16 residues. Germline V gene data show CDR1 as DFQATT and CDR2 as SNEGSKA (reference sequence). Here the CDR3 reads CSARHTPRGRTGELFF.

The J gene is TRBJ2-1, the V gene TRBV19; TCRdb's assignment of TRBD1 cannot be checked, as there is no DNA. Germline V gives CDR1 LNHDA, CDR2 SQIVND (reference sequence). The CDR3 is 16 amino acids. The CDR3 protein is CASSPRVQVGHNEQFF.

The V call is TRBV18, the J call TRBJ2-3; TCRdb's assignment of TRBD2 cannot be checked, as there is no DNA. The CDR3 is 20 residues long. Germline-derived CDR1 and CDR2 are KGHSH and LQKENI. CDR3 region: CASSLISIRTSGESTDTQYF.

V and J are TRBV24-1 and TRBJ2-1; checking the TCRdb D call of TRBD1 is not possible without DNA. Germline V gene data show CDR1 as KGHDR and CDR2 as SFDVKD. The CDR3 runs 15 residues. The CDR3 loop is CATSDDRTGHNEQFF.

The V call is TRBV6-1, the J call TRBJ1-2; TCRdb calls TRBD1, which cannot be checked without DNA. CDR1 is MNHNS, CDR2 SASEGT, per germline. This CDR3 spans 16 amino acids. CDR3 in amino acids: CASRQQGRGNNYGYTF.

CDR3 in amino acids: CASTPGFRDTGELFF. J is TRBJ2-2 and V is TRBV6-1. Germline V gene lookup returns CDR1 MNHNS and CDR2 SASEGT. The CDR3 consists of 15 residues.

The rearrangement joins TRBV20-1 to TRBJ2-7; TCRdb's D call of TRBD1 is untestable without DNA. The CDR3 runs to 16 residues. Germline CDR1 DFQATT, CDR2 SNEGSKA (reference sequence). The CDR3: CSARDLLGPISDEQYF.

The rearrangement uses TRBV20-1 and TRBJ1-5; no DNA is available, so the TRBD1 call from TCRdb remains unchecked. Per the germline V gene, CDR1 is DFQATT and CDR2 is SNEGSKA (reference sequence). The CDR3 loop spans 17 amino acids. The CDR3 protein is CSAARTAHPYSNQPQHF.

V usage is TRBV24-1 and J usage is TRBJ2-3; checking the TCRdb D call of TRBD1 is not possible without DNA. The germline V gene has CDR1 KGHDR and CDR2 SFDVKD. The CDR3 is 17 residues long. The CDR3 loop reads CATSGSGTPPFTDTQYF.

This sequence joins TRBV5-1 and TRBJ2-2; TCRdb selects TRBD2, and the lack of DNA leaves this call unchecked. CDR1 and CDR2 (germline): SGHRS, YFSETQ. The CDR3 is 16 amino acids. CDR3 loop: CASHYRLASVTGELFF. Full variable domain (rest looked up from reference TRBV5-1 and TRBJ2-2): KAGVTQTPRYLIKTRGQQVTLSCSPISGHRSVSWYQQTPGQGLQFLFEYFSETQRNKGNFPGRFSGRQFSNSRSEMNVSTLELGDSALYLCASHYRLASVTGELFFGEGSRLTVL.

This sequence joins TRBV12-3 or TRBV12-4 and TRBJ2-1; TCRdb lists TRBD2, though no DNA is available to test this call. The CDR3 totals 14 residues. The CDR3 loop reads CASSRVAGTPGQFF.

The chain is built from TRBV20-1 and TRBJ2-3; no DNA is available, so the TRBD2 call from TCRdb remains unchecked. Per germline, CDR1 DFQATT and CDR2 SNEGSKA (reference sequence). CDR3 length: 14 residues. The CDR3 reads CSARAASGADTQYF.

CDR3 protein: CASSFREEQFF. The genes are TRBV6-2 or TRBV6-3 and TRBJ2-1; TCRdb designates TRBD1, a call that cannot be tested without DNA. The CDR3 has 11 residues. Per germline, CDR1 MNHEY and CDR2 SVGEGT.

The rearrangement uses TRBV6-2 or TRBV6-3 and TRBJ2-2. Germline CDR1 reads MNHEY; CDR2 reads SVGEGT. The CDR3 spans 14 residues. The CDR3 is CASNRDEYTGELFF.

This chain joins TRBV20-1 and TRBJ2-1. The CDR3 length is 16 residues. Germline V gene sequence: CDR1 DFQATT, CDR2 SNEGSKA (reference sequence). This chain's CDR3 is CSAWASSGSSYNEQFF.

The CDR3 reads CSAKNVLGLETQYF. The J gene is TRBJ2-5, the V gene TRBV20-1. The CDR3 sequence is 14 residues long. Per germline, CDR1 DFQATT and CDR2 SNEGSKA (reference sequence).

The V and J genes are TRBV5-5 and TRBJ2-2; TCRdb reports TRBD2, a call that lacks DNA to check it against. The CDR3 runs to 16 residues. Germline V gene sequence: CDR1 SGHKS, CDR2 YYEKEE (reference sequence). The CDR3 loop reads CASSLVRRELGGELFF.

J is TRBJ2-7 and V is TRBV4-1; TCRdb calls TRBD1, which cannot be checked without DNA. Germline CDR1 is MGHRA and CDR2 is YSYEKL. This CDR3 is 13 amino acids long. CDR3 sequence reads: CASSQSGGYEQYF.

V gene TRBV28 combines with J gene TRBJ2-1; absent DNA, TCRdb's TRBD1 call cannot be checked. Germline loops: CDR1 MDHEN, CDR2 SYDVKM. This CDR3 spans 16 amino acids. The CDR3 region is CASSLTGLGAYNEQFF.

The chain couples TRBV5-4 to TRBJ1-5; TCRdb returns TRBD1, unconfirmable since there is no DNA. This CDR3 region has 12 residues. Germline V gene data show CDR1 as SGHNT and CDR2 as YYREEE (reference sequence). The chain's CDR3 is CASSSQGQPQHF.